The entry below gives a single T cell receptor beta chain sequence along with its context. This clone has just a few counts. Its antigen target is currently unknown. Nothing much larger sits one base from this clone, and base qualities are not available. CDR1 and CDR2 (MNHEY, SVGAGI) derive from the germline V gene. V is pruned by 6 bases and J by 4 bases, leaving 7 bases of the junction without a gene match. The CDR3 sequence holds 15 residues, the cysteine and phenylalanine included. Solely the CDR3 DNA is kept, with 45 bases framed from the first base. In total, roughly 670 healthy bone marrow donors made up the cohort. All cohort members were sampled while nominally healthy, although unrecorded immune exposures were likely present. The donor was CMV seronegative and was included in the group of hundreds of seronegative cohort members. A peripheral blood sample was provided by each donor, and peripheral blood mononuclear cells were used for TCR beta sequencing. Genomic DNA extraction from the blood cell samples was performed with the Qiagen DNeasy Blood Extraction Kit.

The protocol used for the library was the immunoSEQ multiplex PCR assay. A mixture of 60 forward primers for TCR Vbeta segments and 13 reverse primers for TCR Jbeta segments was used in the multiplex PCR. Amplification of the CDR3 region of rearranged TCR beta genes was performed with a multiplex PCR assay on genomic DNA. On the Illumina HiSeq System, the amplified TCR beta libraries were sequenced as 87-base-pair reads. As for how the authors treated the data: Across the 500 to 700 repertoires, a later analysis counted about 81 million unique TCR beta chains, roughly 11 million of which were shared by at least two donors. Raw reads were error-corrected and collapsed into unique sequences by a nearest-neighbor algorithm in which closely related sequences were merged to remove PCR and sequencing errors. CDR3 sequences were aligned to IMGT reference sequences to assign V, D and J gene segments. Each retained sequence needed at least a six-nucleotide match to both a V gene segment and a J gene segment. A rearrangement was called productive if the CDR3 had no stop codons and remained in frame with V and J, and every other rearrangement was called non-productive. Following IMGT convention, CDR3 was defined as the stretch from the second conserved V-encoded cysteine to the conserved J-encoded phenylalanine. In an earlier analysis of 500 to 650 of the donors, sequences lacking an unambiguous match to a single V gene segment were excluded. In an earlier analysis of several hundred of the donors, a V segment was called functional when productive rearrangements were above 56.7%, and segregating when the standard deviation between donors exceeded 5%. A statistical classification framework was developed to diagnose cytomegalovirus status using the catalog of TCR beta chain sequences. In a later analysis, TCR nucleotide sequences were compared against IMGT/GENE-DB human TR gene sequences so that V and J genes could be assigned. The TCRdist pipeline was used in a later analysis to assign CDR3 sequences and most-parsimonious VDJ recombination scenarios. A later analysis defined each TCR beta chain by its CDR3 amino acid sequence plus V-gene family, and excluded reads lacking a unique V-gene family. In a later analysis, nearly 600 highly shared, low-generation-probability nucleotide sequences were removed to address suspected cross-contamination and a sequencing artifact. In a later analysis, a clonal expansion index was calculated for each public chain from normalized within-repertoire ranks of inferred template counts. Generation probabilities in a later analysis came from a VDJ recombination model fitted to out-of-frame rearrangements, and those results were checked against IGoR. A later analysis scored TCR-TCR, TCR-HLA and TCR-CMV co-occurrence with hypergeometric tests, applying a repertoire-size bias correction to TCR pairs. In a later analysis, false discovery rates were estimated by permuting HLA or CMV assignments 20 times. In a later analysis, co-occurring TCRs were grouped using DBSCAN, and TCRdist sequence similarity was added for clustering within HLA-allele-positive subsets. Repertoires with fewer than 30,000 or more than 120,000 public chains were left out of co-occurrence clustering, as were a handful of repertoires with anomalous nucleotide sharing. As stored in TCRdb, this immuneACCESS dataset retains in-frame rearrangements with V and J assigned. A fraction of the clones does not appear; measured against another copy, unresolved V genes explain less than half of the discrepancy, and the remainder lacks a known reason. V and J calls and clone size follow that table, whereas D and trimming were derived from the DNA. This sample is represented by about 170,000 clones; over 60% of them were singletons. The biggest ten clones account for over 1.2% of the sample.

This specimen belongs to a study of cytomegalovirus exposure and HLA in healthy donors (dated by TCRdb to the late 2010s). Regarding the study in general: An earlier analysis of some 600 of the donors reported 276 Gb of sequence data and 117 million unique TCR beta sequences obtained from about 170 million T cells. Approximately 310 gigabases of sequencing data and 70 million to 100 million unique TCR sequences made up an early release that covered around 640 HLA-typed donors. Among the 398 genotyped donors, 75% to 90% belonged to the genetic ancestry cluster associated with self-reported Caucasian donors. The study was designed to test whether signatures of past pathogen exposure could be identified by cataloging public T cell receptors. The T cell repertoires of several hundred subjects were profiled by immunosequencing and related to cytomegalovirus serostatus. In addition to the first cohort of hundreds of subjects, a separate validation cohort of under 150 different subjects was used. To predict cytomegalovirus infection status, the study combined high-throughput TCR immunosequencing, statistical association of individual TCRs with disease status, and machine learning. A later analysis re-examined previously published TCR beta repertoires from 600 to 700 donors and added high-resolution HLA genotyping to investigate patterns of TCR occurrence. In the later analysis, no new phenotypic data were used to find candidate immune exposures; instead, reliance was placed on TCR beta sequences and their occurrence across donors. To decide whether each TCR beta V gene segment behaved as functional or pseudogenic, an earlier analysis of some 600 of the donors relied on high-throughput TCR beta sequencing. Donor age, sex, ethnicity and CMV serostatus were collected together with the repertoire data. A later genetic analysis used genome-wide SNP genotypes for 398 of the 666 donors, treating that subset as a discovery cohort. All discovery cohort repertoires had been generated using a single sequencing platform. Both class I and class II loci were covered by HLA typing, at four-digit resolution. The number of typed donors differed by locus: about 629-640 for A, B, C, DRB1 and DQB1; 522 for DQA1; some 590 for DPA1; and around 470 for DPB1. Because of strong linkage in the cohort, five DR-DQ haplotypes were treated as single units for association and clustering. Among 300 to 500 genotyped donors of the cohort, an average of around 250,000 unique TCR beta nucleotide sequences was sequenced per donor, of which about 19% were non-productive. Study-wide conclusions, independent of this receptor: In vitro tests confirmed that a few of the cytomegalovirus-associated TCR beta chains recognize cytomegalovirus antigens. A further reported finding was that TCR beta sequences accurately predicted the HLA-A and HLA-B alleles for most subjects in the first cohort. The sequencing pipeline was judged likely to have produced a cluster of highly shared sequence variants as a technical artifact. Assigning TCR associations to individual alleles was difficult when HLA alleles, especially DR and DQ, strongly co-occurred. In the study, some 180 TCR beta chains were listed as associated with cytomegalovirus. According to a later analysis, TCR association rates differed among HLA loci, with DRB1 alleles showing the most associated TCRs and HLA-C alleles showing the fewest. In a later genetic analysis, fewer N-insertions in productive TCRs were reported among donors in an Asian-associated ancestry cluster than the roughly 640-donor mean. Most TCR sequences were observed very rarely across donors, whereas some public TCRs were present in many individuals. An earlier analysis of some 590 of the donors showed that most TCR beta V segments appeared in productive rearrangements either about 87% or about 30% of the time, which broadly matched IMGT annotations. Some IMGT-functional V segments, including TRBV6-2 and TRBV6-3, could not be distinguished by the 87-base-pair reads and were therefore excluded. Correlated functional status among segregating V segments might reflect linkage disequilibrium, but an unknown experimental factor could not be ruled out. The only immune exposure information available for the cohort was CMV serostatus. The classifier was reported to diagnose cytomegalovirus status with high specificity and sensitivity in both the original and validation cohorts. An association between a missense DCLRE1C variant and V-gene and J-gene trimming of TCR beta chains was found in a later genetic analysis and replicated in an independent cohort. This cohort had only TCR beta chains sequenced, and the lack of alpha or paired-chain data limited which features could be detected. Compared with equally common non-associated chains, HLA-associated TCR beta chains in a later analysis were more clonally expanded and had lower generation probabilities. The authors suggested that the approach could potentially be generalized to other disease states and immunological phenotypes. Because counts were too low, fewer than 20 rarely observed V segments, including chromosome 9 orphons, were excluded from the earlier analysis of several hundred of the donors. A later analysis found that most CMV-associated TCR beta chains appeared HLA-restricted, with HLA associations seemingly driven largely by CMV exposure. Because some donors lacked HLA typing at each locus, the association tests relied only on the typed subset. The presence/absence analyses assumed that sequencing depth was roughly uniform across donors, and that assumption may not be true. Specific HLA alleles were associated with 15,000 to 20,000 TCR beta sequences at a false discovery rate of 0.05 in a later analysis. According to a later analysis, parvovirus B19, influenza, CMV and Epstein-Barr virus appeared linked to several top co-occurrence clusters.

The sequenced material came from PBMCs. This receptor was identified in a girl aged 10-17 years in good health and CMV-seronegative. Rearrangement joined TRBV6-5 to TRBJ1-3, and TRBD1 matches 9 of the central bases. The CDR3 region has the sequence CASSRTGVKGNTIYF. The bases are TGTGCCAGCAGCCGGACAGGGGTGAAGGGAAACACCATATATTTT.